Below, 24 T cell receptor beta chains from the same sample are listed, as sequenced in a study of blood T cells in healthy people across ages. Then a second PCR, running about 7 to 11 cycles, was carried out with a sample-barcoded 5' primer and a J-beta primer mix. TCRdb passed the 5' RACE reads through MiXCR, listing each CDR3 protein once. The repertoire holds 1.5 million to 2 million distinct CDR3 sequences, with roughly 43% as singletons. The source material was blood. These receptors were collected from a human donor in good health.

This clonotype showed up just a few times. The rearrangement links TRBV2 to TRBJ2-7; 8 bases are shared with TRBD1. V lost 5 bases and J lost 3; bases outside the gene matches: 9. Germline V lookup: CDR1 SNHLY, CDR2 FYNNEI. The CDR3 has 15 amino acids. CDR3 sequence: CASSMYEGTGYEQYF. The CDR3 region has the DNA TGTGCCAGCAGTATGTACGAAGGGACAGGCTACGAGCAGTACTTC. The variable domain in full, with the rest retrieved from reference TRBV2 and TRBJ2-7, is EPEVTQTPSHQVTQMGQEVILRCVPISNHLYFYWYRQILGQKVEFLVSFYNNEISEKSEIFDDQFSVERPDGSNFTLKIRSTKLEDSAMYFCASSMYEGTGYEQYFGPGTRLTVT.

Details on this clonotype: Its ends do not fully match the called genes, so a read error is possible. The rearrangement uses TRBV7-7 and TRBJ2-3, with D possibly matching TRBD2 (5 bases). The CDR3 is 16 residues long. Germline V gene data show CDR1 as SSHAT and CDR2 as FNYEAQ (reference sequence). The CDR3 region is CASSLGYGGPTDTQYF. In DNA form, the CDR3 reads TGTGCTAGCAGCTTAGGGTACGGAGGTCCCACAGATACGCAGTATTTT.

This clonotype has just a few counts. The chain carries TRBV13 and TRBJ2-7; possible D gene TRBD2, 6 bases. The V end was cut by 1 base, the J end by 6 bases, with 16 bases between. This CDR3 spans 15 amino acids. Germline V gene data show CDR1 as PRHDT and CDR2 as FYEKMQ (reference sequence). The CDR3 is CASSLVRGLTGEQYF. CDR3 bases: TGTGCCAGCAGCTTAGTTCGGGGGTTGACGGGCGAGCAGTACTTC.

The genes are TRBV27 and TRBJ2-7; D possibly corresponds to TRBD1 (6 bases). Germline V CDR1 and CDR2: MNHEY, SMNVEV (reference sequence). The CDR3 spans 13 residues. V was pared by 5 bases and J by 6 bases, with 14 bases between. The CDR3 DNA reads TGTGCCAGCAGTCAAGGGGGTTTGCGCGAGCAGTACTTC. This codes for CASSQGGLREQYF.

This clonotype showed up just a few times. The V call is TRBV12-3 or TRBV12-4, the J call TRBJ1-2; D unresolved. The CDR3 loop spans 14 amino acids. V was shortened by 6 bases and J by 4 bases, with 15 bases between the two germline ends. The CDR3 spells CASSPSGTPYGYTF. The DNA of the CDR3 is TGTGCCAGCAGCCCATCGGGTACCCCCTATGGCTACACCTTC.

V gene TRBV7-8 combines with J gene TRBJ1-6; a possible D gene is TRBD1 (5 bases). Per the germline V gene, CDR1 is SGHVS and CDR2 is FQNEAQ. CDR3 length: 17 residues. V was trimmed by 5 bases and J by 11 bases, leaving 25 bases between them. The CDR3 loop is CASSSPGRGESVAPLHF. CDR3 DNA: TGTGCCAGCAGCAGCCCGGGTAGGGGAGAATCGGTTGCACCCCTCCACTTT.

This clonotype turned up a few times. V gene TRBV10-2 combines with J gene TRBJ2-7; D may correspond to TRBD1 or TRBD2 (5 bases each). Between the trimmed V and J ends, which lost 8 bases and 4 bases, there was a span of 18 bases. The length of the CDR3 is 14 residues. Germline loops: CDR1 WSHSY, CDR2 SAAADI. Here the CDR3 DNA reads TGCGCCAGCGTCCCCGCCGGGGCCGCGTACGAGCAGTACTTC. It translates to CASVPAGAAYEQYF.

This chain's CDR3 is CASSLDPSGSYEQYF. The CDR3 DNA follows: TGCGCCAGCAGCTTGGATCCCTCCGGGAGCTACGAGCAGTACTTC. The chain joins TRBV5-1 to TRBJ2-4; a weak D match, TRBD2 (6 bases). With the DNA end fitting TRBJ2-7 better, the J assignment may be wrong. This CDR3 region has 15 residues. Per germline, CDR1 SGHRS and CDR2 YFSETQ.

The chain carries TRBV12-3 or TRBV12-4 and TRBJ2-1; a possible D gene is TRBD1 (5 bases). The CDR3 has 15 residues. V lost 8 bases and J 8 bases, leaving 22 bases between the germline ends. The DNA for the CDR3 is TGTGCCAGCTTGGGGCAAAGTGTTTCCTTCGATGAGCAGTTCTTC. Translated: CASLGQSVSFDEQFF.

The chain recombines TRBV12-3 or TRBV12-4 with TRBJ1-5; maybe TRBD1 (6 bases). The CDR3 sequence is 16 residues long. Trimming removed 4 bases from V and 6 bases from J, with 19 bases in between. CDR3 coding DNA: TGTGCCAGCAGTTACTCGACAGGTCTGGGCGGTCAGCCCCAGCATTTT. Amino acids: CASSYSTGLGGQPQHF.

In this sample, this clonotype turned up a few times. This chain uses TRBV5-1 with TRBJ2-5, with TRBD2 identical over 8 bases. Trimming cost V 4 bases and J 4 bases; bases outside gene matches: 9. CDR1 is SGHRS, CDR2 YFSETQ, per germline. This CDR3 has 15 amino acids. CDR3 in amino acids: CASSPSRAGVETQYF. The CDR3 region has the DNA TGCGCCAGCAGCCCCTCTCGAGCGGGGGTAGAGACCCAGTACTTC.

Points on this clonotype: One junction end disagrees with the germline gene, perhaps due to a read error. The CDR3 nucleotides are TGCGCCGGCAGCCAAGAGGGACAGGGGAGCACAGATACGCAGTATTTT. Translating gives CAGSQEGQGSTDTQYF. This sequence joins TRBV4-3 and TRBJ2-3, with TRBD1 identical over 10 bases. The CDR3 runs 16 residues. CDR1 and CDR2 (germline): LGHNA, YSLEER.

As DNA, the CDR3 is TGTGCCAGCAGTTACACGGGGGGAAAACTGTTTTTT. This sequence encodes CASSYTGGKLFF. V is TRBV6-5 and J is TRBJ1-4, with a weak D call TRBD1 (5 bases). Trimming pared 2 bases from V and 10 bases from J, leaving 8 bases between. The CDR3 is made up of 12 amino acids. The germline gives CDR1 MNHEY, CDR2 SVGAGI.

V and J are TRBV18 and TRBJ2-2; tentatively, D is TRBD1 (6 bases). Trimming took off 2 bases at V and 4 bases at J, with 14 bases between the two ends. The V gene's germline CDR1 is KGHSH and CDR2 LQKENI. The CDR3 spans 16 residues. CDR3 nucleotides: TGTGCCAGCTCACCAAATGGGGGCTCGATCACCGGGGAGCTGTTTTTT. It encodes CASSPNGGSITGELFF.

CDR3 amino acids: CASTPTGSSEAFF. In DNA, the CDR3 is TGTGCCAGCACCCCGACAGGCTCCAGTGAAGCTTTCTTT. The chain links TRBV12-3 or TRBV12-4 to TRBJ1-1; a weak D match, TRBD1 (6 bases). This CDR3 has 13 amino acids. V lost 7 bases and J 7 bases, leaving 16 bases between the germline ends.

This clonotype was counted only a few times. The rearrangement links TRBV12-3 or TRBV12-4 to TRBJ1-5; 8 bases map to TRBD1. The CDR3 consists of 14 residues. Unmatched junction bases numbered 7, after V lost 6 bases and J lost 6 bases. The DNA for the CDR3 is TGTGCCAGCAGCCCGACAGGGGACAGTCAGCCCCAGCATTTT. Its protein product is CASSPTGDSQPQHF.

This chain uses TRBV27 with TRBJ2-5; a weak D match, TRBD1 (5 bases). Germline loops: CDR1 MNHEY, CDR2 SMNVEV (reference sequence). There are 14 residues in the CDR3. V was pared by 6 bases and J by 5 bases, with 16 bases between. The CDR3 reads CASSPRAFGETQYF. As DNA, the CDR3 is TGTGCCAGCAGCCCCAGGGCCTTCGGGGAGACCCAGTACTTC.

This clonotype has only a few counts. This sequence joins TRBV7-9 and TRBJ2-7; D not resolved. CDR1 SEHNR and CDR2 FQNEAQ come from the germline V gene (reference sequence). The CDR3 sequence is 13 residues long. Trimming took 3 bases from V and 5 from J, leaving 11 bases between them. The CDR3 reads CASSFVGSNEQYF. The CDR3 nucleotides read TGTGCCAGCAGCTTTGTCGGGTCCAACGAGCAGTACTTC.

This clonotype was picked up a small number of times. V is TRBV5-1 and J is TRBJ2-7, with TRBD1 matching over 8 bases. This CDR3 region has 16 residues. V was clipped by 1 base and J by 4 bases; unmatched bases: 10. Germline values: CDR1 SGHRS, CDR2 YFSETQ. The CDR3 nucleotides are TGCGCCAGCAGCTTGCTACCCGGGACAGGACTATACGAGCAGTACTTC. The encoded protein is CASSLLPGTGLYEQYF.

This clonotype was seen only once. The chain is built from TRBV2 and TRBJ2-1, with D hard to call. This CDR3 spans 18 amino acids. The V gene lost 8 bases and the J gene lost 0 bases, with 23 bases spanning the gap. The germline CDR1 and CDR2 sequences are SNHLY and FYNNEI. CDR3 protein: CASFGLLVSLSSYNEQFF. The CDR3 nucleotides read TGTGCCAGCTTCGGGCTTTTAGTGTCCCTGAGCTCCTACAATGAGCAGTTCTTC.

A few counts support this clonotype. The J gene is TRBJ2-3, the V gene TRBV12-3 or TRBV12-4; D unclear. The CDR3 sequence is 15 residues long. Trimming left V 7 bases short and J 1 base short, with 15 bases between. CDR3 protein: CASKIWDDRTDTQYF. The CDR3 DNA sequence: TGTGCCAGCAAGATATGGGATGACCGCACAGATACGCAGTATTTT.

The J gene is TRBJ2-5, the V gene TRBV7-9; 10 bases are a match to TRBD2. CDR3 length: 14 amino acids. The ends lost 7 bases at V and 11 bases at J; junction bases unmatched: 13. From germline, CDR1 is SEHNR and CDR2 FQNEAQ (reference sequence). The CDR3 sequence is CASTLSGLAREQYF. As DNA, the CDR3 is TGTGCCAGCACCCTCTCGGGACTAGCGAGGGAGCAGTACTTC.

This rearrangement joins TRBV20-1 to TRBJ1-6; 10 bases are a match to TRBD1. The CDR3 runs to 15 residues. The germline CDR1 and CDR2 sequences are DFQATT and SNEGSKA (reference sequence). The V segment lost 0 bases and the J segment 9 bases; nucleotides outside the gene matches: 5. For the CDR3, the DNA is TGCAGTGCTAGAGATGTGGGACAGGGGCTTTCACCCCTCCACTTT. Translated, it gives CSARDVGQGLSPLHF.

This clonotype was seen a few times. CDR3 residues: CASSGGRWSGANVLTF. CDR3 nucleotide sequence: TGTGCCAGCTCAGGGGGCCGTTGGTCTGGGGCCAACGTCCTGACTTTC. The chain recombines TRBV7-2 with TRBJ2-6, with TRBD1 matching over 8 bases. V was clipped by 8 bases and J by 1 base; unmatched bases: 7. Germline assignment: CDR1 SGHTA and CDR2 FQGNSA. This CDR3 is built from 16 residues.